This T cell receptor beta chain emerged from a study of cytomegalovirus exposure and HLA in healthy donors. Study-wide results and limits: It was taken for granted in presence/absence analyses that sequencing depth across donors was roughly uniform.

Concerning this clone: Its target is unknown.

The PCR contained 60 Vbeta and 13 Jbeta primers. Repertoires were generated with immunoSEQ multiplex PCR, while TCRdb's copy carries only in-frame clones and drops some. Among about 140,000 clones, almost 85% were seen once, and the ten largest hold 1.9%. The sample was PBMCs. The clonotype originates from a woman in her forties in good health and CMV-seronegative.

The CDR3 region is CASSPLLGQGGYGYTF. The CDR3 nucleotides are TGTGCCAGCTCACCACTTCTAGGACAGGGAGGCTATGGCTACACCTTC. The chain uses TRBV18 and TRBJ1-2; 8 bases fit TRBD1. The CDR3 contains 16 residues. Germline V gene sequence: CDR1 KGHSH, CDR2 LQKENI. Losses at the gene ends were 1 base for V and 4 bases for J; bases not matched to a gene: 8.